This TCR beta chain is from a study of T-cell reconstitution after alpha-beta-depleted transplantation in children. Comment on this clonotype: This clone may be a read error of a much larger clone one base away.

Construction of the TCRbeta library involved unique molecular identifiers. TCRdb called the PCR reads again in MiXCR, with one record for every CDR3 protein. The repertoire holds 600,000 to 700,000 distinct CDR3 sequences, with around a sixth as singletons. The specimen comprised PBMCs from the stem cell graft donor, sampled from the stem cell graft. The clonotype originates from a human donor who donated a stem cell graft to a child with acute myeloid leukemia.

CDR3 sequence: CASSYSALQEAQYF. The CDR3 DNA reads TGTGCCAGCAGTTACTCGGCGCTCCAAGAGGCCCAGTACTTC. This chain links TRBV6-5 with TRBJ2-5; no definite D call. There are 14 residues in the CDR3. The germline V gene encodes CDR1 MNHEY and CDR2 SVGAGI.